Presented here are 8 T cell receptor beta chains from one specimen sequenced in a study of PD-L1 blockade in urothelial cancer. The data were produced by immunoSEQ multiplex PCR, yet TCRdb's version contains in-frame clones alone and is incomplete. The repertoire consists of around 56,000 clones, with about 86% occurring once and the leading ten covering less than 3%. The source was PBMCs, collected around atezolizumab (anti-PD-L1) treatment. The origin of the receptors is a man aged 50 to 60 with urothelial cancer.

This chain joins TRBV4-1 and TRBJ2-1; 10 bases are shared with TRBD2. The CDR3 runs to 16 residues. Germline-derived CDR1 and CDR2 are MGHRA and YSYEKL. V was pared by 3 bases and J by 4 bases, with 6 bases of the junction left unmatched. The CDR3 DNA reads as TGCGCCAGCAGCCACATTAGGACTAGCGGTTACAATGAGCAGTTCTTC. It translates to CASSHIRTSGYNEQFF.

This chain joins TRBV30 and TRBJ1-2, with D perhaps TRBD1 (5 bases). With 2 bases removed from V and 8 bases from J, the gap between germline ends came to 12 bases. This CDR3 contains 12 residues. Germline V gives CDR1 GTSNPN, CDR2 SVGIG (reference sequence). CDR3 residues: CAWSPGGWGYTF. The CDR3, as DNA: TGTGCCTGGAGTCCGGGGGGTTGGGGCTACACCTTC.

The rearrangement joins TRBV5-4 to TRBJ1-1; no clear D gene. This CDR3 spans 15 amino acids. The germline V gene encodes CDR1 SGHNT and CDR2 YYREEE (reference sequence). Trimming left V 4 bases short and J 1 base short, with 14 bases between. The CDR3 nucleotides are TGTGCCAGCAGCCCCCCGCCAGGATCGAACACTGAAGCTTTCTTT. Translated: CASSPPPGSNTEAFF.

The CDR3 reads CASSGSGSTYNEQFF. The CDR3 bases are TGTGCCAGCAGCGGGAGCGGGAGCACCTACAATGAGCAGTTCTTC. This chain links TRBV7-2 with TRBJ2-1, with TRBD2 matching 8 bases. After removal of 5 bases from V and 2 bases from J, the junction contained 5 bases not matched to a gene. This CDR3 comprises 15 residues. Per the germline V gene, CDR1 is SGHTA and CDR2 is FQGNSA.

This rearrangement joins TRBV18 to TRBJ2-7; 9 nucleotides match TRBD1. There are 15 residues in the CDR3. CDR1 is KGHSH and CDR2 is LQKENI in the germline V gene. V trimming: 0 bases; J trimming: 1 base; junction bases outside the gene matches: 1. CDR3 nucleotide sequence: TGTGCCAGCTCACCACCGGGACAGGGTTCCTACGAGCAGTACTTC. This gives the protein CASSPPGQGSYEQYF.

V gene TRBV27 combines with J gene TRBJ2-1; 8 bases fit TRBD1. J lost 10 bases, V lost 6 bases, and 11 bases had no gene match. This CDR3 has 14 residues. Germline V lookup: CDR1 MNHEY, CDR2 SMNVEV (reference sequence). DNA for the CDR3: TGTGCCAGCAGGTCGGCAGGGGGCTTGGAGGAGCAGTTCTTC. It encodes CASRSAGGLEEQFF.

The chain has TRBV28 and TRBJ1-6; TRBD1 is a possible D gene (5 bases). With 5 bases removed from V and 9 bases from J, the gap between germline ends came to 11 bases. The CDR3 consists of 13 residues. Germline loops: CDR1 MDHEN, CDR2 SYDVKM. The CDR3 region is CASSRRRGSPLHF. Written as DNA, the CDR3 is TGTGCCAGCAGTCGACGGAGGGGTTCACCCCTCCACTTT.

The chain links TRBV19 to TRBJ2-1, with TRBD2 matching over 10 bases. Germline loops: CDR1 LNHDA, CDR2 SQIVND (reference sequence). The ends lost 2 bases at V and 0 bases at J; junction bases unmatched: 4. This CDR3 contains 17 residues. The CDR3 protein is CASSILASGSSYNEQFF. CDR3 coding DNA: TGTGCCAGTAGTATATTGGCTAGCGGGAGCTCCTACAATGAGCAGTTCTTC. The complete variable domain, with remaining parts taken from reference TRBV19 and TRBJ2-1, reads DGGITQSPKYLFRKEGQNVTLSCEQNLNHDAMYWYRQDPGQGLRLIYYSQIVNDFQKGDIAEGYSVSREKKESFPLTVTSAQKNPTAFYLCASSILASGSSYNEQFFGPGTRLTVL.